This T cell receptor beta chain is drawn from a study of blood T cell repertoires in COVID-19. Produced via immunoSEQ multiplex PCR; TCRdb's table is partial and in-frame only. The sample records about 190,000 clones, about 82% being singletons. Recruits, aged about 18 to 100 years, lived in under 25 US areas. The V end lost 5 bases, the J end lost 6 bases, and 10 bases lay between the germline ends. CDR1 and CDR2 (germline): SGHNT, YENEEA. The CDR3 has 13 amino acids. This TCR was sampled from a man between 35 and 55 years old with acute COVID-19. This sequence joins TRBV11-3 and TRBJ2-2; D is possibly TRBD1 (6 bases). The sample comprised PBMCs or T cells enriched from blood (not recorded which). CDR3 DNA sequence: TGTGCCAGCAGCGGCTCAGGGGCCGGGGAGCTGTTTTTT. This codes for CASSGSGAGELFF.